This T cell receptor beta chain was profiled in a study of cytomegalovirus exposure and HLA in healthy donors. Across the whole study: Counted in an early data release were about 85 million unique TCRs from HLA-typed donors.

The V and J ends lost 0 bases and 6 bases respectively, with 11 bases between them. The CDR3 extends over 14 amino acids. From germline, CDR1 is SGHAT and CDR2 FQDESV (reference sequence). This clone was counted between two and nine times. Other nucleotide sequences in the sample specify the same CDR3. It was with 60 Vbeta and 13 Jbeta primers that the PCR ran. Measured with immunoSEQ multiplex PCR; TCRdb has only the in-frame clones, and not every one. The sample lists about 130,000 clones; approximately 80% were seen once. The sample comprised PBMCs. This TCR was sampled from a man younger than 35 in good health and CMV-seronegative. The V and J genes are TRBV11-1 and TRBJ1-1; D possibly corresponds to TRBD1 (5 bases). The DNA for the CDR3 is TGTGCCAGCAGCTTAGCGCAGGGTTGGGCTGAAGCTTTCTTT. It specifies CASSLAQGWAEAFF.